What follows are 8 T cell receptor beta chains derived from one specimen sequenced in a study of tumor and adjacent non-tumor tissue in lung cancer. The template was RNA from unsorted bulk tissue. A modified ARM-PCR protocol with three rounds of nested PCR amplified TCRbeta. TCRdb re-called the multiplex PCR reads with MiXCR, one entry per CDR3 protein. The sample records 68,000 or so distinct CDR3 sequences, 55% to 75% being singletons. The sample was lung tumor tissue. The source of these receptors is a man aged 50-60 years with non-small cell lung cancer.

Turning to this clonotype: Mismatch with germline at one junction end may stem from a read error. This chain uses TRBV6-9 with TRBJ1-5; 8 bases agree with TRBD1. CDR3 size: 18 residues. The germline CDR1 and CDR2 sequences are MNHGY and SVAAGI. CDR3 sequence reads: CASSYRPTGGESSQPQHF. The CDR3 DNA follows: TGTGCCAGCAGTTACCGTCCCACAGGGGGGGAGAGCAGTCAGCCCCAGCATTTT.

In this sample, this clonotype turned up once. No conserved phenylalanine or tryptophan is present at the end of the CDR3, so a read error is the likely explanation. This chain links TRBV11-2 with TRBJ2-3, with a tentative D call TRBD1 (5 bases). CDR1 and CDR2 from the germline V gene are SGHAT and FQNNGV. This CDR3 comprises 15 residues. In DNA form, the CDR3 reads TGTGCCAGCAGCTTAGTAGGGGAACAGTCAGATGCGCAGTATCTT. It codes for CASSLVGEQSDAQYL.

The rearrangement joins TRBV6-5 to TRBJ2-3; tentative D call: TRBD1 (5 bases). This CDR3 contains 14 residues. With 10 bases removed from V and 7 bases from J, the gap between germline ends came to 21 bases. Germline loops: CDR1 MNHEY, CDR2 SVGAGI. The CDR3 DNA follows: TGTGCCAACAGGCCCTCTCTGGGGCCACATACGCAGTATTTT. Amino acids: CANRPSLGPHTQYF.

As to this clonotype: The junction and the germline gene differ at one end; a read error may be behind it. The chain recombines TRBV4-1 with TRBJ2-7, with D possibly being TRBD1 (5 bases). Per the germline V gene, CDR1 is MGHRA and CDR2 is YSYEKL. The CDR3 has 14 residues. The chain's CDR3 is CVSSYGEVAGEQYF. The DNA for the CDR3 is TGCGTCAGCAGCTACGGAGAGGTGGCAGGGGAGCAGTACTTC.

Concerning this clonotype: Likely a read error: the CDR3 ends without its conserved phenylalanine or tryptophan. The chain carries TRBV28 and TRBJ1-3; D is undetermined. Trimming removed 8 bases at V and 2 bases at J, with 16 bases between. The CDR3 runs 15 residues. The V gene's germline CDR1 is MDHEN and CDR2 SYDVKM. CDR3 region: CASGSITRAGNTIYS. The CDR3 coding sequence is TGTGCCAGCGGTTCAATAACGAGGGCTGGAAACACCATATATTCT.

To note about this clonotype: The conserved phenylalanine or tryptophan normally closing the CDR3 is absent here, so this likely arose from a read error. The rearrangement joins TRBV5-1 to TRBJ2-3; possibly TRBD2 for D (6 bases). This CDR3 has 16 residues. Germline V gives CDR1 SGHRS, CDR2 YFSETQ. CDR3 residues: CASSPVRDFYTDKQYL. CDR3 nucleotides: TGCGCCAGCAGCCCCGTCCGGGACTTCTACACAGATAAGCAGTATTTG.

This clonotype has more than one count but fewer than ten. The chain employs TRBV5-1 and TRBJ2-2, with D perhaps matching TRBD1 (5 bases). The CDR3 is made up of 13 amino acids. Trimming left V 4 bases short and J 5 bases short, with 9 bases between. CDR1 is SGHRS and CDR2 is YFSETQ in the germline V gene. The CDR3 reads CASSPRDTGELFF. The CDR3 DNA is TGCGCCAGCAGCCCCAGGGATACCGGGGAGCTGTTTTTT.

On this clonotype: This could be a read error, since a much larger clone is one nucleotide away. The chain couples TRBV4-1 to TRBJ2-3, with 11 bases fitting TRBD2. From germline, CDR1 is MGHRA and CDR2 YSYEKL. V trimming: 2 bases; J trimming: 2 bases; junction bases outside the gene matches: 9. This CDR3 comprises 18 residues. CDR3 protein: CASSQSLGSGRATDTQYF. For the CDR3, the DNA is TGCGCCAGCAGCCAATCCCTTGGTAGCGGGAGGGCCACAGATACGCAGTATTTT.